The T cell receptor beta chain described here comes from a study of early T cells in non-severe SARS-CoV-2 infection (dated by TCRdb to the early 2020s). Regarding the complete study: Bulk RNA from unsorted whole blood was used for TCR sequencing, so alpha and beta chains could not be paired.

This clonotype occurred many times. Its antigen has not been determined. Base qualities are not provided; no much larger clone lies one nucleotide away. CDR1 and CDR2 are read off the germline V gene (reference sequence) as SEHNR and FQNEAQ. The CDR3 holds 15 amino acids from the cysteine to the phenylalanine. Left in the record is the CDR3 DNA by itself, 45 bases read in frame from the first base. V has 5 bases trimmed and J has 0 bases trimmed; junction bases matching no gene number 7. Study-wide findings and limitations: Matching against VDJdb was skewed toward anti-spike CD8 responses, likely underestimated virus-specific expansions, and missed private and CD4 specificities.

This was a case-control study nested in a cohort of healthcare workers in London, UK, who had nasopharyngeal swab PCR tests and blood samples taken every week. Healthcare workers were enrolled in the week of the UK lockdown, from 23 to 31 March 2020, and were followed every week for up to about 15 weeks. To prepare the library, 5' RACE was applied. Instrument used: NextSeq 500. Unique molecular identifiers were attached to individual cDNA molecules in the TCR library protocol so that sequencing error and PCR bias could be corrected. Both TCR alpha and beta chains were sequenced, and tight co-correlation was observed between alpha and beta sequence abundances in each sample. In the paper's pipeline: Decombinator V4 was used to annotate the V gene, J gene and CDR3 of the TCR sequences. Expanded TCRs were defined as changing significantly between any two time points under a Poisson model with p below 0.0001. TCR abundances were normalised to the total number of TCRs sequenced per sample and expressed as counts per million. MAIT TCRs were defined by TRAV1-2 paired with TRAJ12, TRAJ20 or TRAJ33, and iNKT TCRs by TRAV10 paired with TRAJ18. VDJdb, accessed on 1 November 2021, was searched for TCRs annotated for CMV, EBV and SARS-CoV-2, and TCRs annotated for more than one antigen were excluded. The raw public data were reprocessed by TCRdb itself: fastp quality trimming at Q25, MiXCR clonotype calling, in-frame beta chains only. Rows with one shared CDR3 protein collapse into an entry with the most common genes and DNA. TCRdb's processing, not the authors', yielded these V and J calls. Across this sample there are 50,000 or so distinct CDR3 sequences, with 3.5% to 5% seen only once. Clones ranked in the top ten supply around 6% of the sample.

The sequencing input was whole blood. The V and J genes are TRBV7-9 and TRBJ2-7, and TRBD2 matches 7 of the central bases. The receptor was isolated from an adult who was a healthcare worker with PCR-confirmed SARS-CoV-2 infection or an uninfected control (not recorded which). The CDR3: CASSPWDYYSYEQYF. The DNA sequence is TGTGCCAGCAGCCCCTGGGACTACTACTCCTACGAGCAGTACTTC.